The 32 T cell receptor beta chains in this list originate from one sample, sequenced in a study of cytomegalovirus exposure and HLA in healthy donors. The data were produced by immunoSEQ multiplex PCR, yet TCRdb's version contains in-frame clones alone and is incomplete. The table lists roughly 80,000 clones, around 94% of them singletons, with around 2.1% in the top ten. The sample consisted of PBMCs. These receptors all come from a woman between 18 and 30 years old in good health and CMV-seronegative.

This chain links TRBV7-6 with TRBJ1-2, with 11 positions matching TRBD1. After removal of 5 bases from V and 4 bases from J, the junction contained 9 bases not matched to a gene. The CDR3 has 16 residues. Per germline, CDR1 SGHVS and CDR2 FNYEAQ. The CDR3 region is CASSSLPGQGAYGYTF. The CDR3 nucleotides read TGTGCCAGCAGCAGCCTGCCAGGACAGGGGGCCTATGGCTACACCTTC.

CDR3 coding DNA: TGTGCCAGCAGCTTAGGGGAACAGGGGTATCGGGAGCAGTACTTC. It specifies CASSLGEQGYREQYF. This chain joins TRBV7-8 and TRBJ2-7; 7 bases align to TRBD1. V was pared by 1 base and J by 7 bases, with 10 bases of the junction left unmatched. CDR1 and CDR2 from the germline V gene are SGHVS and FQNEAQ. This CDR3 spans 15 amino acids.

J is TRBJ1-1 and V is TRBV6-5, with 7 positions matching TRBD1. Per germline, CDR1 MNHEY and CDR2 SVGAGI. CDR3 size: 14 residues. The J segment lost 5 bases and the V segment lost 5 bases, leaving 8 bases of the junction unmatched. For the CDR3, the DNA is TGTGCCAGCAGTGACAGGGCCACCTTGACTGAAGCTTTCTTT. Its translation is CASSDRATLTEAFF.

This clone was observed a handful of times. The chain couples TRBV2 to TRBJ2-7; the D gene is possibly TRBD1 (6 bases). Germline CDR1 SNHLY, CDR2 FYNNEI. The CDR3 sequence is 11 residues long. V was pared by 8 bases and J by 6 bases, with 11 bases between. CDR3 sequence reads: CASAGVSEQYF. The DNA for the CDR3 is TGTGCCAGCGCAGGGGTTAGCGAGCAGTACTTC.

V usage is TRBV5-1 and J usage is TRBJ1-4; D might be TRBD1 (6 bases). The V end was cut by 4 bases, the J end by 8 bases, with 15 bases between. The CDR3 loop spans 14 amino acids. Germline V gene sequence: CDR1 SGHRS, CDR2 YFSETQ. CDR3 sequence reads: CASSLPGRGEKLFF. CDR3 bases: TGCGCCAGCAGCCTACCCGGTAGGGGGGAAAAACTGTTTTTT.

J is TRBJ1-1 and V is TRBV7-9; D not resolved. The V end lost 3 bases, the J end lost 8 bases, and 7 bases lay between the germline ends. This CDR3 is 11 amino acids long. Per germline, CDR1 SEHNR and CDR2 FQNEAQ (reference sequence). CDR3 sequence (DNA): TGTGCCAGCAGCTTTGGGCTCGAAGCTTTCTTT. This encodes CASSFGLEAFF.

The CDR3 is CASSQGQGGWETQYF. As DNA, the CDR3 is TGTGCCAGCAGCCAAGGACAGGGGGGATGGGAGACCCAGTACTTC. V usage is TRBV14 and J usage is TRBJ2-5, with 9 bases lining up with TRBD1. J was trimmed by 5 bases and V by 1 base; bases with no gene match: 5. Per germline, CDR1 SGHDN and CDR2 FVKESK. This CDR3 region has 15 residues.

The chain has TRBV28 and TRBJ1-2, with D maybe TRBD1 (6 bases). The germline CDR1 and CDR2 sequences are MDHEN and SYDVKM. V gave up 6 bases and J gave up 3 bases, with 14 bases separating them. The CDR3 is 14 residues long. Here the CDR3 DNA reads TGTGCCAGCAGAAGGGGGGGTTCGGACTATGGCTACACCTTC. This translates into CASRRGGSDYGYTF.

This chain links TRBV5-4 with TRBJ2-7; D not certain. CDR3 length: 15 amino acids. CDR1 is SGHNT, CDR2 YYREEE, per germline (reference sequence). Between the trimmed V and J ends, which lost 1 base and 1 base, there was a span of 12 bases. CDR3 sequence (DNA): TGTGCCAGCAGCTTGTGGGCAATTTCTTCCTACGAGCAGTACTTC. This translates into CASSLWAISSYEQYF.

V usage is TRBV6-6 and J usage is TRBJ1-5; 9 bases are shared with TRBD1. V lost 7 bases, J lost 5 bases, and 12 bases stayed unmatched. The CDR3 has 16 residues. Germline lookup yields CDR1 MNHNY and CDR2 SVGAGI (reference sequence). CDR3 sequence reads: CASIREGQGVYQPQHF. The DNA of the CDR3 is TGTGCCAGCATCCGAGAGGGACAGGGTGTGTATCAGCCCCAGCATTTT.

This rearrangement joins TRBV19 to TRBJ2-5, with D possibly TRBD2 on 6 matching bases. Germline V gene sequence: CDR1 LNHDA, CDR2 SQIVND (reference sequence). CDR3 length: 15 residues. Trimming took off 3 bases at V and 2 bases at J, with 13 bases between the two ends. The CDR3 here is CASSIGTLGQETQYF. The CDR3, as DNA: TGTGCCAGTAGTATCGGGACTCTAGGACAAGAGACCCAGTACTTC.

CDR3 bases: TGTGCCACCAGCAGAGGGGGCGCTGGGGCCAACGTCCTGACTTTC. It yields the protein CATSRGGAGANVLTF. The gene calls are TRBV15 and TRBJ2-6, with D perhaps matching TRBD1 (5 bases). The germline V gene encodes CDR1 LNHNV and CDR2 YYDKDF (reference sequence). This CDR3 comprises 15 residues. V was trimmed by 1 base and J by 2 bases, leaving 6 bases between them.

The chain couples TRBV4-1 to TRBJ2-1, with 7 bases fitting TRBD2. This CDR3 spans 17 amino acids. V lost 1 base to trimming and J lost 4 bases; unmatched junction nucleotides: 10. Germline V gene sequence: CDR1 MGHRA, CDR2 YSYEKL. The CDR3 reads CASSQVWLAAFYNEQFF. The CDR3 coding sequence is TGCGCCAGCAGCCAAGTATGGCTAGCGGCTTTTTACAATGAGCAGTTCTTC.

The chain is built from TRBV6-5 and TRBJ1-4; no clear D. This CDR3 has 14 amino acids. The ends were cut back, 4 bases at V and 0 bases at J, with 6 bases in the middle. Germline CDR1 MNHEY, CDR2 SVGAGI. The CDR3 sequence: CASSSEATNEKLFF. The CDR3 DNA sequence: TGTGCCAGCAGTTCAGAAGCAACTAATGAAAAACTGTTTTTT.

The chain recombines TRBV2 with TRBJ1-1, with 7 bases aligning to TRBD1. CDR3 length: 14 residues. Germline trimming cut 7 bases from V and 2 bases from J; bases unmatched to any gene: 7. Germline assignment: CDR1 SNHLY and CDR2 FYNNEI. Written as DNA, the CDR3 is TGTGCCAGCAATACAGGGGCGCCTAACACTGAAGCTTTCTTT. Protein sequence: CASNTGAPNTEAFF.

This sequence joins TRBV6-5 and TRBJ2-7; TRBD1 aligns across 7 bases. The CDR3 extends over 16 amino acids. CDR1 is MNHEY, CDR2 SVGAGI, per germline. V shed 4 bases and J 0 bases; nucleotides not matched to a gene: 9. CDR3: CASSLLRDSVSYEQYF. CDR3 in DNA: TGTGCCAGCAGTTTACTCCGGGACAGCGTCTCCTACGAGCAGTACTTC.

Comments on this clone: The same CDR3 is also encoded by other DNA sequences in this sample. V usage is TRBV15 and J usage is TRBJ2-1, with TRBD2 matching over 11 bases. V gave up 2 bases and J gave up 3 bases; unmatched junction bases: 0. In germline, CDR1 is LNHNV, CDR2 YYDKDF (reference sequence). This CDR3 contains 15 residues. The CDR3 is CATSRTSGSYNEQFF. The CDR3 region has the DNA TGTGCCACCAGCAGAACTAGCGGGAGCTACAATGAGCAGTTCTTC.

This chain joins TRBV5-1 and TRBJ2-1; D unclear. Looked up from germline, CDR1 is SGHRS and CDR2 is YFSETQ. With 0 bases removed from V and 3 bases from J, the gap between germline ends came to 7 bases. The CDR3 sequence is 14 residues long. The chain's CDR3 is CASSLANSYNEQFF. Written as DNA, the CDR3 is TGCGCCAGCAGCTTGGCCAACAGCTACAATGAGCAGTTCTTC. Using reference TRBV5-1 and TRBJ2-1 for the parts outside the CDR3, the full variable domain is KAGVTQTPRYLIKTRGQQVTLSCSPISGHRSVSWYQQTPGQGLQFLFEYFSETQRNKGNFPGRFSGRQFSNSRSEMNVSTLELGDSALYLCASSLANSYNEQFFGPGTRLTVL.

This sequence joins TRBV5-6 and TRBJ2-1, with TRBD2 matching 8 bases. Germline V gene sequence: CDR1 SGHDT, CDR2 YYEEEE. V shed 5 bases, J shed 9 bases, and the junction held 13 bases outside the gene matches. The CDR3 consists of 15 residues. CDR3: CASRQVQRELGEQFF. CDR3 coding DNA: TGTGCCAGCAGACAAGTCCAGCGGGAGTTGGGTGAGCAGTTCTTC.

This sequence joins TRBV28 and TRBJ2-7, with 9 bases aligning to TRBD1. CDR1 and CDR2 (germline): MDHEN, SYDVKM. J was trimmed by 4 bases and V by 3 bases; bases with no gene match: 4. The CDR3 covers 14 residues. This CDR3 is CASSFDRGLYEQYF. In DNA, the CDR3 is TGTGCCAGCAGTTTCGACAGGGGGTTGTACGAGCAGTACTTC.

In DNA, the CDR3 is TGTGCCAGCAGTACCCACAGGGAGTGGAGCACTGAAGCTTTCTTT. Its protein product is CASSTHREWSTEAFF. V is TRBV27 and J is TRBJ1-1, with D perhaps TRBD1 (6 bases). Trimming left V 5 bases short and J 4 bases short, with 17 bases between. The CDR3 has 15 amino acids. Germline-derived CDR1 and CDR2 are MNHEY and SMNVEV (reference sequence).

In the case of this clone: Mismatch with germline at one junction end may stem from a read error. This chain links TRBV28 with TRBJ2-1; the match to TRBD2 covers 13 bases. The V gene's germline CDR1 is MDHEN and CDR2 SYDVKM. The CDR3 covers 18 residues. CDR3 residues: CASSLHSGTSGIYSEQFF. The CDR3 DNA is TGTGCCAGCAGTTTACATTCCGGGACTAGCGGGATCTACAGTGAGCAGTTCTTC. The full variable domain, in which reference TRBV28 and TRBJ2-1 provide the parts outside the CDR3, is DVKVTQSSRYLVKRTGEKVFLECVQDMDHENMFWYRQDPGLGLRLIYFSYDVKMKEKGDIPEGYSVSREKKERFSLILESASTNQTSMYLCASSLHSGTSGIYSEQFFGPGTRLTVL.

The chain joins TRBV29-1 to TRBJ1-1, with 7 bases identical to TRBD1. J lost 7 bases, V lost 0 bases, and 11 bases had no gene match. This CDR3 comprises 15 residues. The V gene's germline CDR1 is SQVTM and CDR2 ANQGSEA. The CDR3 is CSVEDLMAQGVEAFF. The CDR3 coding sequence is TGCAGCGTTGAAGATCTAATGGCTCAGGGGGTTGAAGCTTTCTTT.

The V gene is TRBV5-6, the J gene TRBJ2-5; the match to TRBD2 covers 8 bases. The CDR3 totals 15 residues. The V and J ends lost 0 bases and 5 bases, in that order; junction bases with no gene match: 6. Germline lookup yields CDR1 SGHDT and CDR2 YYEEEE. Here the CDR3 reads CASSLGSGSTETQYF. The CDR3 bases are TGTGCCAGCAGCTTGGGAAGCGGGAGCACGGAGACCCAGTACTTC.

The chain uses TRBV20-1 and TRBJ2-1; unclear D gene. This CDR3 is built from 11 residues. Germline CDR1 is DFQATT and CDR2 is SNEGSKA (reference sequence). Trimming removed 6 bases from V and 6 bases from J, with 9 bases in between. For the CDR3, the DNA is TGCAGTGCAAGAAGCCCCAATGAGCAGTTCTTC. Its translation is CSARSPNEQFF.

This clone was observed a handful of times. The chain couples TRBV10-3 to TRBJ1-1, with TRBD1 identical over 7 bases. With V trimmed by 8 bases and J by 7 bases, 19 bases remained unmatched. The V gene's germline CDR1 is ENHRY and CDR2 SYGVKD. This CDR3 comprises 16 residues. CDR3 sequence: CAISPGTVGGLDEAFF. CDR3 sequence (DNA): TGTGCCATCTCCCCGGGGACAGTGGGGGGTCTGGATGAAGCTTTCTTT.

The DNA of the CDR3 is TGTGCCAGCAGTTTATTTCCTCCCGTCGGTATGGAAGAGACCCAGTACTTC. As protein: CASSLFPPVGMEETQYF. This chain joins TRBV27 and TRBJ2-5; D not resolved. The CDR3 length is 17 residues. Germline assignment: CDR1 MNHEY and CDR2 SMNVEV (reference sequence). The V gene lost 1 base and the J gene lost 3 bases, with 18 bases spanning the gap.

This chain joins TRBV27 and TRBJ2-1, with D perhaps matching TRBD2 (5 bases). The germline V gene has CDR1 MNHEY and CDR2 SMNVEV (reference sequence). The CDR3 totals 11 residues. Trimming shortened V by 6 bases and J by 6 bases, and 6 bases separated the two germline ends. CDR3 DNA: TGTGCCAGCAGCCGGGGCAATGAGCAGTTCTTC. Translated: CASSRGNEQFF.

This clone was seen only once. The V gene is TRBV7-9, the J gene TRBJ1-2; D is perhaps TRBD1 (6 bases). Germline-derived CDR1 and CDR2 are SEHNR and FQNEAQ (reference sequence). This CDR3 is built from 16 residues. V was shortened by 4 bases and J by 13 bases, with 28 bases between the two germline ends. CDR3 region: CASSSGRQAPVRAATF. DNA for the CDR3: TGTGCCAGCAGCTCCGGCCGACAGGCCCCAGTCAGGGCTGCCACCTTC.

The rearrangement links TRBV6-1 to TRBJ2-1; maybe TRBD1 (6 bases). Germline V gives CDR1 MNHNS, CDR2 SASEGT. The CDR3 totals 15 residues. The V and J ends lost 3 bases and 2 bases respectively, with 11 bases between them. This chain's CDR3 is CASSETGMTYNEQFF. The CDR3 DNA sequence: TGTGCCAGCAGTGAGACAGGTATGACCTACAATGAGCAGTTCTTC.

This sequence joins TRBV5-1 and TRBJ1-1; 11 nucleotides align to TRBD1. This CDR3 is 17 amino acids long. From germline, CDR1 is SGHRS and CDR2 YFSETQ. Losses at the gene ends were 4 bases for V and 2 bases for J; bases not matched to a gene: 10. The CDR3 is CASSRGQGAIPNTEAFF. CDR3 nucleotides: TGCGCCAGCAGCAGAGGACAGGGGGCCATCCCAAACACTGAAGCTTTCTTT.

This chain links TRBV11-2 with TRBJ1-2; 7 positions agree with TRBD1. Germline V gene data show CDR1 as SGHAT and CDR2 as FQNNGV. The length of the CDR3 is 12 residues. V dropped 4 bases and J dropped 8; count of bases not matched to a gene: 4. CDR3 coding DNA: TGTGCCAGCAGCTCCGGGACAGCGGGCTACACCTTC. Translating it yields CASSSGTAGYTF.